Described below is a single T cell receptor (beta chain) sequence and its context. Its specificity is unknown. This entry comes from a study of T cell responses to AZD1222 COVID-19 vaccine. Study-wide findings and caveats: Donors, mostly white British, included more females; clonal diversity was possibly underestimated. Every sample of the repertoires postdated the peak T cell response. Of the AZD1222 recipients, only 5 to 7 were seropositive at baseline.

V was cut by 5 bases and J by 5 bases, with 10 bases left in between. Germline V CDR1 and CDR2: MDHEN, SYDVKM. The length of the CDR3 is 14 residues. Assay: immunoSEQ multiplex PCR; the TCRdb copy retains only in-frame clones and omits some. Of 120,000 or so clones listed, about nine tenths are singletons. The origin of this receptor is an adult in good health. The rearrangement uses TRBV28 and TRBJ1-6, with D unclear. This sample comprised peripheral blood, obtained on day 0 of AZD1222 vaccination. The CDR3 DNA reads TGTGCCAGCAGTGGATGGGATAATAATTCACCCCTCCACTTT. It translates to CASSGWDNNSPLHF.